This TCR beta chain was sequenced for a study of long-term antiretroviral therapy in people with HIV. All donors provided no fewer than one pre-ART and no fewer than two post-ART PBMC samples. Specimens held roughly 0.9-10 million cryopreserved PBMC prior to DNA extraction. On this clone itself: Its matching antigen is unknown.

Notes on the study in general: Controls had broader CDR3 length ranges than HIV repertoires did. Although diversity increased after ART, it remained lower than in transplant donor controls.

The immunoSEQ assay was v3.0, run at survey level. TCRdb keeps only in-frame clones here, not all; method: immunoSEQ multiplex PCR. The sample lists tens of thousands of clones, roughly 84% occurring once. V was shortened by 4 bases and J by 0 bases, with 23 bases between the two germline ends. This CDR3 has 19 residues. Germline V gene sequence: CDR1 MNHEY, CDR2 SMNVEV (reference sequence). The clonotype was recovered from a man in his forties or fifties with HIV. The V and J genes are TRBV27 and TRBJ2-3; unclear D gene. The starting material was unsorted PBMCs, obtained 3 years after starting antiretroviral therapy. CDR3 DNA sequence: TGTGCCAGCAGTTCCGGGCCTAACTCAATGGGCCCTAGCACAGATACGCAGTATTTT. Its protein is CASSSGPNSMGPSTDTQYF.